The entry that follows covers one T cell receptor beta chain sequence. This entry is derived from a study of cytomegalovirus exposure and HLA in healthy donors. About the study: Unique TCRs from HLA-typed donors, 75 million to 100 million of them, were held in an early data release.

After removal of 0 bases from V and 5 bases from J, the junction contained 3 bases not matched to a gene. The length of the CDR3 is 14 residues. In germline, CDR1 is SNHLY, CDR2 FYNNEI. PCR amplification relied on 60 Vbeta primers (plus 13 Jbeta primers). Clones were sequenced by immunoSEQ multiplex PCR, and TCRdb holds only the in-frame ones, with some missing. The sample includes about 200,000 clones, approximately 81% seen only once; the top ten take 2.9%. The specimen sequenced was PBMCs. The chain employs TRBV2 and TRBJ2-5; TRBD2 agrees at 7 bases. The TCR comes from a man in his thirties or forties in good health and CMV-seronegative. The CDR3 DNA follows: TGTGCCAGCAGTGAAGCAGTGGGAGGGGAGACCCAGTACTTC. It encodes CASSEAVGGETQYF.